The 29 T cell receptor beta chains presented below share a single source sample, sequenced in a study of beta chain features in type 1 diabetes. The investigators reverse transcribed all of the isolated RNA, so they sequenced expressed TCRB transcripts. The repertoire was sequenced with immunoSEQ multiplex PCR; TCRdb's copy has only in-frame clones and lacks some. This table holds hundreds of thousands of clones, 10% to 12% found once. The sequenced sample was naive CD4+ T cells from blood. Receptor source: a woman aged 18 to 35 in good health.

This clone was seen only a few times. The CDR3 spells CASSVTPGGSGANVLTF. CDR3 sequence (DNA): TGTGCCAGCAGCGTAACCCCAGGAGGCTCTGGGGCCAACGTCCTGACTTTC. The chain is built from TRBV9 and TRBJ2-6, with D possibly being TRBD2 (5 bases). The length of the CDR3 is 17 residues. Trimming removed 1 base from V and 0 bases from J, with 11 bases in between. Germline CDR1 and CDR2: SGDLS and YYNGEE.

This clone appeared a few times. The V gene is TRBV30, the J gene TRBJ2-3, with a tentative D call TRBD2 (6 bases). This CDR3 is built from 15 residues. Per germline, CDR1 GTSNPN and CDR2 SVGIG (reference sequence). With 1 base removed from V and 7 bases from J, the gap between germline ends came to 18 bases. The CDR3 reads CAWSAGTPQENTQYF. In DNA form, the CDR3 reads TGTGCCTGGAGTGCCGGGACTCCCCAGGAGAATACGCAGTATTTT.

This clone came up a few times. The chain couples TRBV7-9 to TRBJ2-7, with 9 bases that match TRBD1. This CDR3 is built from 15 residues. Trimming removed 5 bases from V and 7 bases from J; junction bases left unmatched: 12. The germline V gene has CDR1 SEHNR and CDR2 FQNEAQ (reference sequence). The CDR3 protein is CASSVQGAGGIEQYF. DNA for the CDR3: TGTGCCAGCAGCGTACAGGGGGCTGGCGGAATTGAGCAGTACTTC. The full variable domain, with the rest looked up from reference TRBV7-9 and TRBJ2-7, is DTGVSQNPRHKITKRGQNVTFRCDPISEHNRLYWYRQTLGQGPEFLTYFQNEAQLEKSRLLSDRFSAERPKGSFSTLEIQRTEQGDSAMYLCASSVQGAGGIEQYFGPGTRLTVT.

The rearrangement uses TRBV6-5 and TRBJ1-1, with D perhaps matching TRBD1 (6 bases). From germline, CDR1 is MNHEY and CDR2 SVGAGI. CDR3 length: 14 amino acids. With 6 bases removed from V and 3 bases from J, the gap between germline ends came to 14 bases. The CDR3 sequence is CASRSPWGHTEAFF. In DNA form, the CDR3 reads TGTGCCAGCAGATCCCCTTGGGGGCACACTGAAGCTTTCTTT.

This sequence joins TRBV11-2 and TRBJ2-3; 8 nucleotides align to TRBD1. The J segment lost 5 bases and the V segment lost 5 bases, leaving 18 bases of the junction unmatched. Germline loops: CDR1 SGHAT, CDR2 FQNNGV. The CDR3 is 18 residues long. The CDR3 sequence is CASSRPSDRVMWVDTQYF. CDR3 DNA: TGTGCCAGCAGCCGCCCGTCGGACAGGGTGATGTGGGTAGATACGCAGTATTTT.

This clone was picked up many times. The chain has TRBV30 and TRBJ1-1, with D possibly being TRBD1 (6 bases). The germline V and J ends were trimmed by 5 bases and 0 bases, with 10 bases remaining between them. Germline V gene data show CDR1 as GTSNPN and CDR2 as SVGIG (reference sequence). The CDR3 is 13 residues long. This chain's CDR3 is CAWEGQLNTEAFF. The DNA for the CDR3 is TGTGCCTGGGAAGGACAGCTGAACACTGAAGCTTTCTTT.

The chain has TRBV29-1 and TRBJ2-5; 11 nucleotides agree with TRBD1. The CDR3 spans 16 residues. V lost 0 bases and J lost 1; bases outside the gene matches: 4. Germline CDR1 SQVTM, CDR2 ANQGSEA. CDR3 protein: CSVEDPGTGGQETQYF. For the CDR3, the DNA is TGCAGCGTTGAAGATCCCGGGACAGGGGGCCAAGAGACCCAGTACTTC.

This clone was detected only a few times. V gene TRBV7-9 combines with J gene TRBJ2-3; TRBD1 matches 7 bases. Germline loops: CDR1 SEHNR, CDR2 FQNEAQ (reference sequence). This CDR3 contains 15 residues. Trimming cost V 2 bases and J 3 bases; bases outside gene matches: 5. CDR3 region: CASSLRTGKTDTQYF. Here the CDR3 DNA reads TGTGCCAGCAGCTTACGGACAGGAAAGACAGATACGCAGTATTTT.

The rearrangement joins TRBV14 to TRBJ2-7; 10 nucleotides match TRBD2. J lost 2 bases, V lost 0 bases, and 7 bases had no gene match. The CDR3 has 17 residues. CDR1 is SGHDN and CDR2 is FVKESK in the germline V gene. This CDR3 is CASSQDRIAGGAYEQYF. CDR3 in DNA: TGTGCCAGCAGCCAAGATAGGATAGCGGGAGGAGCCTACGAGCAGTACTTC.

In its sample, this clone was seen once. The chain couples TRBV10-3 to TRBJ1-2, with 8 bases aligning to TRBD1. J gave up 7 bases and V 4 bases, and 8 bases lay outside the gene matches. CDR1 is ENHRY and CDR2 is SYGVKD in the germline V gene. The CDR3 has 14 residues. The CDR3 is CAISVGQGAGGYTF. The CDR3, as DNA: TGTGCCATCAGTGTCGGTCAGGGGGCAGGTGGCTACACCTTC.

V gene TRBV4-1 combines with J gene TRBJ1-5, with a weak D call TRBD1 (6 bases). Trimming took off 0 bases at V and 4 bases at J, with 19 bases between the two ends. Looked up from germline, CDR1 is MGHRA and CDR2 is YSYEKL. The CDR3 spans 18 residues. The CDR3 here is CASSQDSGFQGLNQPQHF. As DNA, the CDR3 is TGCGCCAGCAGCCAAGATTCGGGGTTCCAGGGGCTGAATCAGCCCCAGCATTTT.

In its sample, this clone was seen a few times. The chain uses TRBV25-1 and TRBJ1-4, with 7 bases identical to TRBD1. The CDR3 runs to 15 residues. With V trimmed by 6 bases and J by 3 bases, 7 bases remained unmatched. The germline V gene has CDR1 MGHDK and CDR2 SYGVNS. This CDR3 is CASSPYGTANEKLFF. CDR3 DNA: TGTGCCAGCAGCCCCTACGGGACAGCTAATGAAAAACTGTTTTTT.

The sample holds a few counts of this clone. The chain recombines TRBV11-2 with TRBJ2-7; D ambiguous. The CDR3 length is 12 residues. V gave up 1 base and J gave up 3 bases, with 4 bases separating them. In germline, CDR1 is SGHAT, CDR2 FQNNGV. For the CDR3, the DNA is TGTGCCAGCAGCTTAGTGAACTACGAGCAGTACTTC. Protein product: CASSLVNYEQYF.

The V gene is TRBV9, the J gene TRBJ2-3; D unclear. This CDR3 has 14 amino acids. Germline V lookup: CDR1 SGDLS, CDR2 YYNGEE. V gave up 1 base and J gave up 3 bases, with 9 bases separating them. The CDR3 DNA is TGTGCCAGCAGCGTACGGCCCGGAACAGATACGCAGTATTTT. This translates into CASSVRPGTDTQYF.

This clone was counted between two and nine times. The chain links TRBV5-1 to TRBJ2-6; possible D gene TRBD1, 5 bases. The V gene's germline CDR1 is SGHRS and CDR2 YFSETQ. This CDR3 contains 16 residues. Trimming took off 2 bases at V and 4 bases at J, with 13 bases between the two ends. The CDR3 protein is CASSFSSQGGANVLTF. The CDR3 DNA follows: TGCGCCAGCAGCTTCTCGTCCCAGGGCGGGGCCAACGTCCTGACTTTC.

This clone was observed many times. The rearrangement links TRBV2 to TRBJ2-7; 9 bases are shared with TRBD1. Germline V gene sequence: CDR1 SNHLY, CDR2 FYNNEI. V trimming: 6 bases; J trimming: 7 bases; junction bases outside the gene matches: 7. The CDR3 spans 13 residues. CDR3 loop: CASRADRGSEQYV. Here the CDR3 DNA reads TGTGCCAGCAGAGCGGACAGGGGTAGTGAGCAGTACGTC.

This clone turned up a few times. For the CDR3, the DNA is TGTGCCAGCAGTGTGGGGGGTGGCACAGATACGCAGTATTTT. Protein: CASSVGGGTDTQYF. The chain has TRBV5-4 and TRBJ2-3; TRBD2 is a possible D gene (6 bases). This CDR3 has 14 residues. Germline V gene lookup returns CDR1 SGHNT and CDR2 YYREEE (reference sequence). V shed 5 bases and J shed 1 base, with 11 bases lying between them. Combining the CDR3 with reference TRBV5-4 and TRBJ2-3 gives the whole variable domain ETGVTQSPTHLIKTRGQQVTLRCSSQSGHNTVSWYQQALGQGPQFIFQYYREEENGRGNFPPRFSGLQFPNYSSELNVNALELDDSALYLCASSVGGGTDTQYFGPGTRLTVL.

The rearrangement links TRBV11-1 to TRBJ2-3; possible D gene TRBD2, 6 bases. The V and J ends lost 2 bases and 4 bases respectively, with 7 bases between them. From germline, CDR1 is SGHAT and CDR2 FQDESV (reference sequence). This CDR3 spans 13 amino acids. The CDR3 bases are TGTGCCAGCAGCTTACCGGGGGCAGATACGCAGTATTTT. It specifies CASSLPGADTQYF. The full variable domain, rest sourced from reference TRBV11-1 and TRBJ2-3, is EAEVAQSPRYKITEKSQAVAFWCDPISGHATLYWYRQILGQGPELLVQFQDESVVDDSQLPKDRFSAERLKGVDSTLKIQPAELGDSAMYLCASSLPGADTQYFGPGTRLTVL.

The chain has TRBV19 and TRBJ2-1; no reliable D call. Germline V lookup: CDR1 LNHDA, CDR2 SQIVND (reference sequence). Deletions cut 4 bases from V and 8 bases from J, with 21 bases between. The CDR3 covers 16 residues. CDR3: CASSKVGTAPGDEQFF. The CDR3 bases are TGTGCCAGTAGTAAAGTCGGCACAGCTCCGGGCGATGAGCAGTTCTTC.

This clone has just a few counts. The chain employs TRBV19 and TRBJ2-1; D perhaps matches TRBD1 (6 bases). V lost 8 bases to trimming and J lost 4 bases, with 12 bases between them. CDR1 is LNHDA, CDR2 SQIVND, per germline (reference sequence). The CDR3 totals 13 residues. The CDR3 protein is CASCGQIYNEQFF. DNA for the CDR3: TGTGCCAGTTGCGGACAGATTTACAATGAGCAGTTCTTC.

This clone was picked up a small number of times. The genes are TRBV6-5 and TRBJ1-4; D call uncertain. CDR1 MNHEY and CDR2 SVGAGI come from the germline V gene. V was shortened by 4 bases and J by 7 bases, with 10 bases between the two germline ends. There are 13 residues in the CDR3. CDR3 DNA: TGTGCCAGCAGTTTCAGAGGGAGTGAAAAACTGTTTTTT. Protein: CASSFRGSEKLFF.

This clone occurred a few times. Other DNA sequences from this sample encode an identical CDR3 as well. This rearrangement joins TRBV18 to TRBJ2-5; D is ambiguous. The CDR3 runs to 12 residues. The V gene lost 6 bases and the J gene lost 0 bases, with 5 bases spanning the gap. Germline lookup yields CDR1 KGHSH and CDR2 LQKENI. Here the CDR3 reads CASSTYQETQYF. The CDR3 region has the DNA TGTGCCAGCTCGACGTACCAAGAGACCCAGTACTTC.

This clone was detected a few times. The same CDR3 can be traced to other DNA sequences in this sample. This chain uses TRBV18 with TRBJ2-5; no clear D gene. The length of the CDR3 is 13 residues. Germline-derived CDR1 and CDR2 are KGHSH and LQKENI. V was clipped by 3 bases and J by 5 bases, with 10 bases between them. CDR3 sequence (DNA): TGTGCCAGCTCACCTGGGTTGGGGGAGACCCAGTACTTC. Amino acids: CASSPGLGETQYF.

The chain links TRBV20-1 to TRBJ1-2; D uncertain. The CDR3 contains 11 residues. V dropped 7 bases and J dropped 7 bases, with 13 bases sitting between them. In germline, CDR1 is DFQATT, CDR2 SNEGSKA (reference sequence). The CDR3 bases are TGCAGTGTAAACCACGCTGGTGGCTACACCTTC. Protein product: CSVNHAGGYTF.

The CDR3 region is CATSRRGQENSPLHF. CDR3 DNA sequence: TGTGCCACTTCGCGACGGGGACAGGAGAATTCACCCCTCCACTTT. This chain joins TRBV27 and TRBJ1-6, with 8 bases fitting TRBD1. The germline gives CDR1 MNHEY, CDR2 SMNVEV (reference sequence). This CDR3 contains 15 residues. Unmatched junction bases numbered 12, after V lost 10 bases and J lost 7 bases.

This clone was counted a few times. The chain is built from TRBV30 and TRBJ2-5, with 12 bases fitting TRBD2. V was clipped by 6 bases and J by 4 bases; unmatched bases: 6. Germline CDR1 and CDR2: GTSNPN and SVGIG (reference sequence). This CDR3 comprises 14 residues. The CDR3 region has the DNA TGTGCCTGCGAAAAGGGACTAGCGGGAGAGACCCAGTACTTC. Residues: CACEKGLAGETQYF.

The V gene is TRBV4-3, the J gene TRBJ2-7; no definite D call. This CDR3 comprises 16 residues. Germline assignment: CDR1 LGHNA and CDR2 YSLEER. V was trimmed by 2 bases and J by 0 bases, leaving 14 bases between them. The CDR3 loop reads CASSQQFPDLSYEQYF. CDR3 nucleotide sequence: TGCGCCAGCAGCCAACAATTTCCAGATCTCTCCTACGAGCAGTACTTC.

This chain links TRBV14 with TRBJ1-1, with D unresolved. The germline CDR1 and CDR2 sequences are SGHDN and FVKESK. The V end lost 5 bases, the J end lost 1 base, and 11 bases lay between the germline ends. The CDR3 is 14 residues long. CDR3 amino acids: CASSDSGGNTEAFF. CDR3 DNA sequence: TGTGCCAGCAGCGACTCGGGTGGGAACACTGAAGCTTTCTTT.

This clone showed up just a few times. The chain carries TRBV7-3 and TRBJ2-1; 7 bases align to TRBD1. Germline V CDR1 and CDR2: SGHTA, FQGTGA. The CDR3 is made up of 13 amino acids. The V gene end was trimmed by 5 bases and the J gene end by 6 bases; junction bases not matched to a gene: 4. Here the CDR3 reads CASSPHRGNEQFF. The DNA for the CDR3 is TGTGCCAGCAGCCCACACAGGGGCAATGAGCAGTTCTTC.